This is a list of T cell receptor beta chains from one sample in a study of T cells in tuberculosis. Sequencing was performed with immunoSEQ multiplex PCR; in TCRdb, only in-frame clones are kept and a portion is missing. The sample carries tens of thousands of clones, over 90% recorded once. Sample: PBMCs, taken at tuberculosis diagnosis. These receptors all stem from an adult with tuberculosis. The CDR3 runs from the conserved cysteine through the conserved F or W. A D gene is named only where the DNA matches it firmly. Size is omitted from some rows. Given values are once, few, many or a class for expanded clones.

cdr3_nt: TGTGCCAGCAGTCCATTGGTACCAGGCAGCTACAATGAGCAGTTCTTC
cdr3_aa: CASSPLVPGSYNEQFF
v_call: TRBV5-6
d_call: NA
clone_size: NA
j_call: TRBJ2-1

cdr3_nt: TGCGCCAGCAGCTTGGTGCTAGCGGGAGGGGCTTACAATGAGCAGTTCTTC
cdr3_aa: CASSLVLAGGAYNEQFF
v_call: TRBV5-1
d_call: TRBD2
clone_size: NA
j_call: TRBJ2-1

cdr3_nt: TGTGCCAGCAGCTTAACTGGACTAGCGGGAGAGACCCAGTACTTC
cdr3_aa: CASSLTGLAGETQYF
v_call: TRBV7-3
d_call: TRBD2
clone_size: NA
j_call: TRBJ2-5

cdr3_nt: TGTGCCAGCACCGGGCGGGTGGACGGGGAGCTGTTTTTT
cdr3_aa: CASTGRVDGELFF
v_call: TRBV2
d_call: NA
clone_size: NA
j_call: TRBJ2-2

cdr3_nt: TGTGCCAGCAGCTTAGCGAAAGGGGGTATAGTGTTCGGGGAGCTGTTTTTT
cdr3_aa: CASSLAKGGIVFGELFF
v_call: TRBV7-2
d_call: NA
clone_size: once
j_call: TRBJ2-2

cdr3_nt: TGTGCCAGCAGCTTTCTAACCGGGGCAGATACGCAGTATTTT
cdr3_aa: CASSFLTGADTQYF
v_call: TRBV5-6
d_call: NA
clone_size: NA
j_call: TRBJ2-3

cdr3_nt: TGCGCCAGCAGCTTGACCGGGACACCATCAGATACGCAGTATTTT
cdr3_aa: CASSLTGTPSDTQYF
v_call: TRBV5-1
d_call: NA
clone_size: NA
j_call: TRBJ2-3

cdr3_nt: TGCGCCAGCAGCCCCGACAGAGGCGGCCATGGCTACACCTTC
cdr3_aa: CASSPDRGGHGYTF
v_call: TRBV4-3
d_call: NA
clone_size: NA
j_call: TRBJ1-2

cdr3_nt: TGTGCCAGTAGTCCGACAGGACCTCTCCAAGAGACCCAGTACTTC
cdr3_aa: CASSPTGPLQETQYF
v_call: TRBV19
d_call: NA
clone_size: NA
j_call: TRBJ2-5

cdr3_nt: TGTGCCAGCAGCGTAGAGGGAGAGGGATCACCCCTCCACTTT
cdr3_aa: CASSVEGEGSPLHF
v_call: TRBV9
d_call: NA
clone_size: NA
j_call: TRBJ1-6

cdr3_nt: TGTGCCAGCAGATACCTGACAGGGGCGGTCGGTCAGCCCCAGCATTTT
cdr3_aa: CASRYLTGAVGQPQHF
v_call: TRBV28
d_call: TRBD1
clone_size: NA
j_call: TRBJ1-5

cdr3_nt: TGTGCCAGCAGCTCTACCGGGACAGGAACCTACGAGCAGTACTTC
cdr3_aa: CASSSTGTGTYEQYF
v_call: TRBV7-8
d_call: TRBD1
clone_size: once
j_call: TRBJ2-7

cdr3_nt: TGTGCCAGCAGCCCTGGGACAGCGCAGTTCTTC
cdr3_aa: CASSPGTAQFF
v_call: TRBV7-9
d_call: TRBD1
clone_size: NA
j_call: TRBJ2-1

cdr3_nt: TGTGCCAGCAGTGTAGCGGGAGGTCTCTCCTACGAGCAGTACTTC
cdr3_aa: CASSVAGGLSYEQYF
v_call: TRBV6-1
d_call: TRBD2
clone_size: NA
j_call: TRBJ2-7

cdr3_nt: TGCGCCAGCAGCTTGGTCCCCTATCAGCCCCAGCATTTT
cdr3_aa: CASSLVPYQPQHF
v_call: TRBV5-1
d_call: NA
clone_size: NA
j_call: TRBJ1-5

cdr3_nt: TGCGCCAGCAGTGAGGCAGCGCGGGAGTGGGAGCAGTACTTC
cdr3_aa: CASSEAAREWEQYF
v_call: TRBV10-2
d_call: TRBD2
clone_size: once
j_call: TRBJ2-7